Below, 2 T cell receptor beta chains from the same sample are listed, as sequenced in a study of blood T cell repertoires in COVID-19. Assay: immunoSEQ multiplex PCR; the TCRdb copy retains only in-frame clones and omits some. The sample consists of about 180,000 clones, roughly nine tenths of them appearing once. The sample comprised peripheral blood. These receptors originate from a woman in her 30s with active or convalescent COVID-19.

This chain connects TRBV19 to TRBJ2-2; 8 bases agree with TRBD2. The J segment lost 4 bases and the V segment lost 4 bases, leaving 5 bases of the junction unmatched. The CDR3 runs 15 residues. Germline loops: CDR1 LNHDA, CDR2 SQIVND (reference sequence). The CDR3 DNA reads as TGTGCCAGTAGTAGCGGGGGGACTGCCACCGGGGAGCTGTTTTTT. Translated, it gives CASSSGGTATGELFF. The full variable domain, completed using reference TRBV19 and TRBJ2-2, is DGGITQSPKYLFRKEGQNVTLSCEQNLNHDAMYWYRQDPGQGLRLIYYSQIVNDFQKGDIAEGYSVSREKKESFPLTVTSAQKNPTAFYLCASSSGGTATGELFFGEGSRLTVL.

This clone was seen only a few times. V is TRBV4-1 and J is TRBJ2-7; TRBD2 agrees at 7 bases. Germline lookup yields CDR1 MGHRA and CDR2 YSYEKL. V lost 3 bases, J lost 4 bases, and 6 bases stayed unmatched. The CDR3 extends over 14 amino acids. The CDR3 DNA is TGCGCCAGCAGCCAGCAGGGAGGGCCGTACGAGCAGTACTTC. As protein: CASSQQGGPYEQYF.